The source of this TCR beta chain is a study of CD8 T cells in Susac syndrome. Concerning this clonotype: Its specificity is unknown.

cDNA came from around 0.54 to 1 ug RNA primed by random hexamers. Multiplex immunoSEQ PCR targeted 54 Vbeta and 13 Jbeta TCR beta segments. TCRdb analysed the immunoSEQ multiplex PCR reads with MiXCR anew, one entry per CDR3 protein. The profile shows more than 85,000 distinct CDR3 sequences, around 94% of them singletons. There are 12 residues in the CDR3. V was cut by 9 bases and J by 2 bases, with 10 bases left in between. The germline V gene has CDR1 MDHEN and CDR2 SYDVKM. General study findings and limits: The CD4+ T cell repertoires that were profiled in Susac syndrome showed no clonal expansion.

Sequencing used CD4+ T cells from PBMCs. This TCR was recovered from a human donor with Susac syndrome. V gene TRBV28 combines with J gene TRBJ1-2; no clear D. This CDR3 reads CASQQTNYGYTF. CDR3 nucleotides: TGTGCCAGTCAACAGACGAACTATGGCTACACCTTC.